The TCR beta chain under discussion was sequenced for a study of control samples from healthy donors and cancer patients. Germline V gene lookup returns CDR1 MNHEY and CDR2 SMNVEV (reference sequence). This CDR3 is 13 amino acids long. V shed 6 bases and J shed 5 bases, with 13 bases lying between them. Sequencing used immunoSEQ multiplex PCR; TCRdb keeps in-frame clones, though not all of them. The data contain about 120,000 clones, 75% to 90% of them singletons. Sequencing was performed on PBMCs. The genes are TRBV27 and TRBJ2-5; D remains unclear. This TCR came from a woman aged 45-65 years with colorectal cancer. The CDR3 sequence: CASRSSPVETQYF. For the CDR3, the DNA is TGTGCCAGCAGAAGTTCTCCCGTTGAGACCCAGTACTTC.